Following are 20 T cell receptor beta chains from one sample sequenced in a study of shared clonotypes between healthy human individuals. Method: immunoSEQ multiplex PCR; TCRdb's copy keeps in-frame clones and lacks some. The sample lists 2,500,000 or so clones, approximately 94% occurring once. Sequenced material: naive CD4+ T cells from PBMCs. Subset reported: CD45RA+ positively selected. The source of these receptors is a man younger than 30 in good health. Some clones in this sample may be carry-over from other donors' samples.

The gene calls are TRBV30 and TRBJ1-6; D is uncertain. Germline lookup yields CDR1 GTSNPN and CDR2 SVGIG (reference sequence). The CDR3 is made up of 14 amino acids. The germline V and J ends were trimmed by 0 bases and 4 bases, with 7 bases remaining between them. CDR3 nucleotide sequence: TGTGCCTGGAGTGTAACCCCATATAATTCACCCCTCCACTTT. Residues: CAWSVTPYNSPLHF.

The chain's CDR3 is CASSLANRALNTEAFF. The CDR3 nucleotides read TGTGCCAGCAGCTTAGCGAACAGGGCGTTGAACACTGAAGCTTTCTTT. V and J are TRBV7-2 and TRBJ1-1; tentative D call: TRBD1 (6 bases). The V gene's germline CDR1 is SGHTA and CDR2 FQGNSA. The V gene lost 0 bases and the J gene lost 0 bases, with 11 bases spanning the gap. The CDR3 loop spans 16 amino acids.

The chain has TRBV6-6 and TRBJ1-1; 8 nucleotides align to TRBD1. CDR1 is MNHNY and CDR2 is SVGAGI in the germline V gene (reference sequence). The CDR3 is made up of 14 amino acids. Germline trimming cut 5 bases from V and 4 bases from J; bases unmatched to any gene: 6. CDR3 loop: CASSRTGQSTEAFF. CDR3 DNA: TGTGCCAGCAGTCGGACAGGGCAATCCACTGAAGCTTTCTTT.

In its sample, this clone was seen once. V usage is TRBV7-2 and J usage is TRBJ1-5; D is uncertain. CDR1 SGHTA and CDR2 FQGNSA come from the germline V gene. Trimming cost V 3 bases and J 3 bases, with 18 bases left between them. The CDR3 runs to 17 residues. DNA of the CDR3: TGTGCCAGCAGCTTTTTCGGTGTGAGATACCCCAATCAGCCCCAGCATTTT. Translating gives CASSFFGVRYPNQPQHF.

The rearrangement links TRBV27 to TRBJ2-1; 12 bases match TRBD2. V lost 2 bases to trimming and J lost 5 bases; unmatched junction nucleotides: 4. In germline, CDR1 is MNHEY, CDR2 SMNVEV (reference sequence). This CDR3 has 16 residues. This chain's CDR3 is CASSLLLAGGNNEQFF. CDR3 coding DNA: TGTGCCAGCAGTTTACTCCTAGCGGGAGGGAACAATGAGCAGTTCTTC.

The CDR3 region is CASSPPGLAAGETQYF. CDR3 nucleotide sequence: TGTGCCAGCAGCCCCCCGGGACTAGCGGCGGGGGAGACCCAGTACTTC. This rearrangement joins TRBV9 to TRBJ2-5; 11 bases fit TRBD2. The CDR3 spans 16 residues. The germline CDR1 and CDR2 sequences are SGDLS and YYNGEE. J gave up 5 bases and V 4 bases, and 10 bases lay outside the gene matches.

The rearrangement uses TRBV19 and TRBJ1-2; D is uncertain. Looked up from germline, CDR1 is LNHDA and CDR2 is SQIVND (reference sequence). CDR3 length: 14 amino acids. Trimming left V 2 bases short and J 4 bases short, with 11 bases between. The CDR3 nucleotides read TGTGCCAGTAGTATAACGCGGGTCGGCTATGGCTACACCTTC. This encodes CASSITRVGYGYTF.

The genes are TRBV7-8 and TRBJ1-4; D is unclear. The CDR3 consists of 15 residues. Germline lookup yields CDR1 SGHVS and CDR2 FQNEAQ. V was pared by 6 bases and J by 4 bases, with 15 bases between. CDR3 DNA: TGTGCCAGCAGTTCCCGAGGGAGGGATAATGAAAAACTGTTTTTT. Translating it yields CASSSRGRDNEKLFF.

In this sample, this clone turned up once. This chain's CDR3 is CASSLRGREDEQYF. Written as DNA, the CDR3 is TGTGCCAGCAGCCTGAGGGGGCGGGAGGACGAGCAGTACTTC. The V and J genes are TRBV7-3 and TRBJ2-7, with D maybe TRBD2 (8 bases). Trimming cost V 5 bases and J 5 bases, with 16 bases left between them. The CDR3 runs 14 residues. CDR1 SGHTA and CDR2 FQGTGA come from the germline V gene.

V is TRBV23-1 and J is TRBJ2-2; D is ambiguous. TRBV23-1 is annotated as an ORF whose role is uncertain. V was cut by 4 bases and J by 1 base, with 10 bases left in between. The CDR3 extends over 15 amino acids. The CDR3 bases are TGCGCCAGCAGTCCCCCACCGTGGAACACCGGGGAGCTGTTTTTT. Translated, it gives CASSPPPWNTGELFF.

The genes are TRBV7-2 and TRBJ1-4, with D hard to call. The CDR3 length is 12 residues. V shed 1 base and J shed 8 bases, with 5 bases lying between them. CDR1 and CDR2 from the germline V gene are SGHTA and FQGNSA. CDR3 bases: TGTGCCAGCAGCTTAGTTAAGGAAAAACTGTTTTTT. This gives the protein CASSLVKEKLFF.

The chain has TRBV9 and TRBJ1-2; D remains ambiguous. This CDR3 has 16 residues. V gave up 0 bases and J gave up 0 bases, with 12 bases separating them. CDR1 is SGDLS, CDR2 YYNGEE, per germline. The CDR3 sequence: CASSVDKGSANYGYTF. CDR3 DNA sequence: TGTGCCAGCAGCGTAGATAAAGGTTCTGCTAACTATGGCTACACCTTC.

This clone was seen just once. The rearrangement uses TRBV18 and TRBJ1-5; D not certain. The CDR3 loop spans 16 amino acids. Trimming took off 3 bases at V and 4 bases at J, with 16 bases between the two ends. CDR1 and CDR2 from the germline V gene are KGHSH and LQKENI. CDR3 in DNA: TGTGCCAGCTCACCCACCGTGGCAAGGGAAAATCAGCCCCAGCATTTT. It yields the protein CASSPTVARENQPQHF.

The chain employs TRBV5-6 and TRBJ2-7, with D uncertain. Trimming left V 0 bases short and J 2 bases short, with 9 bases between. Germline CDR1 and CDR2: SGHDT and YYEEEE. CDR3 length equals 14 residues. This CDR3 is CASSLGSAAYEQYF. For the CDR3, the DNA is TGTGCCAGCAGCTTGGGGTCGGCAGCCTACGAGCAGTACTTC.

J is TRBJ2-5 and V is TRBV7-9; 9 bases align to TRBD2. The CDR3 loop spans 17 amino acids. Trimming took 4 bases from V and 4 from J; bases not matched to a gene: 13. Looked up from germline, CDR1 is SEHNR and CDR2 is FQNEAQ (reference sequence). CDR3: CASSSISSGRPGETQYF. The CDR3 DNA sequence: TGTGCCAGCAGCTCCATATCAAGCGGGAGGCCCGGAGAGACCCAGTACTTC. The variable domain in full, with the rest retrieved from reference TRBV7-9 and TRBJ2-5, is DTGVSQNPRHKITKRGQNVTFRCDPISEHNRLYWYRQTLGQGPEFLTYFQNEAQLEKSRLLSDRFSAERPKGSFSTLEIQRTEQGDSAMYLCASSSISSGRPGETQYFGPGTRLLVL.

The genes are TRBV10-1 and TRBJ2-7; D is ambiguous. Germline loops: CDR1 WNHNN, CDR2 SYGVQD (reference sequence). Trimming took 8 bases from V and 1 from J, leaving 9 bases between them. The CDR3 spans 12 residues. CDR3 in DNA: TGCGCCAGCGGAGACGGATCCTACGAGCAGTACTTC. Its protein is CASGDGSYEQYF.

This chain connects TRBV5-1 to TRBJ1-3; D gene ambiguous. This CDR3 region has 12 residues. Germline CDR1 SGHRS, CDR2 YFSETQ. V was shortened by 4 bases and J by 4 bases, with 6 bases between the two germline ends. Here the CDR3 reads CASSVEGNTIYF. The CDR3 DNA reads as TGCGCCAGCAGCGTAGAGGGAAACACCATATATTTT. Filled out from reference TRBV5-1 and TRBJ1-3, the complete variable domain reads KAGVTQTPRYLIKTRGQQVTLSCSPISGHRSVSWYQQTPGQGLQFLFEYFSETQRNKGNFPGRFSGRQFSNSRSEMNVSTLELGDSALYLCASSVEGNTIYFGEGSWLTVV.

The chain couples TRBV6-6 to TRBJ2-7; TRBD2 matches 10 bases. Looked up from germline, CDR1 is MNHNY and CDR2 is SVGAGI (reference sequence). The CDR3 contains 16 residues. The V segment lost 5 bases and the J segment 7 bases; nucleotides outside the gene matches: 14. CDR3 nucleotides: TGTGCCAGCAGTCAAGGGCTAGCGGGAGCCGGTGGGGAGCAGTACTTC. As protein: CASSQGLAGAGGEQYF.

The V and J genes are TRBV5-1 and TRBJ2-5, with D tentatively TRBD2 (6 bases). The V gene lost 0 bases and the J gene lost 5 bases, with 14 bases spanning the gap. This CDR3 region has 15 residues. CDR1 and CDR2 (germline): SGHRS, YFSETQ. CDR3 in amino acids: CASSLALRGGETQYF. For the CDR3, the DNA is TGCGCCAGCAGCTTGGCCTTGCGGGGCGGGGAGACCCAGTACTTC.

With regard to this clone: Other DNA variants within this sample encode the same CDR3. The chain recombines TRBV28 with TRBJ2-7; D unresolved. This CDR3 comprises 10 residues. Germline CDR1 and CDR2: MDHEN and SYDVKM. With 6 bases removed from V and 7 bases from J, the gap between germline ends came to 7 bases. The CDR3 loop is CASSTREQYF. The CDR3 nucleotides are TGTGCCAGCAGCACCCGGGAGCAGTACTTC.